Below are 27 T cell receptor beta chains sequenced from a single sample in a study of T-cell memory formation after mild COVID-19. MiXCR was run by TCRdb on the 5' RACE reads, yielding one entry per CDR3 protein. This table holds tens of thousands of distinct CDR3 sequences, about 6.8% found once. Source material: PBMCs or a T cell subset sorted from them (not recorded which). The receptors derive from an adult who had mild COVID-19 (a few samples of this study predate the infection). Cell type and time point are not known.

Many counts were recorded for this clonotype. This chain links TRBV4-2 with TRBJ2-2; the match to TRBD2 covers 7 bases. This CDR3 spans 15 amino acids. V lost 5 bases, J lost 4 bases, and 7 bases stayed unmatched. CDR1 and CDR2 (germline): LGHNA, YNFKEQ. CDR3 amino acids: CASSTGRAGTGELFF. The CDR3 nucleotides are TGTGCCAGCAGCACTGGGAGGGCGGGCACCGGGGAGCTGTTTTTT.

This clonotype was counted a single time. Just one base apart from a much larger clone, this may be a read error. This chain's CDR3 is CDSSSDRSLYEQYF. In nucleotides, the CDR3 is TGTGACAGCAGCTCGGACAGGTCCCTCTACGAGCAGTACTTC. The rearrangement uses TRBV7-8 and TRBJ2-7; 7 positions match TRBD1. The germline V gene encodes CDR1 SGHVS and CDR2 FQNEAQ. The CDR3 has 14 residues.

The chain carries TRBV3-1 and TRBJ2-7; D is ambiguous. CDR1 and CDR2 from the germline V gene are LGHDT and YNNKEL (reference sequence). The V gene lost 1 base and the J gene lost 2 bases, with 6 bases spanning the gap. The CDR3 sequence is 13 residues long. This CDR3 is CASSQGRTYEQYF. In DNA form, the CDR3 reads TGTGCCAGCAGCCAAGGCAGGACCTACGAGCAGTACTTC.

In this sample, this clonotype turned up a few times. CDR3 sequence (DNA): TGTGCCACCAGTGATTCGACAGGGGGTGGTTGGAATGAGCAGTTCTTC. It is translated as CATSDSTGGGWNEQFF. This chain connects TRBV24-1 to TRBJ2-1; 9 positions match TRBD1. CDR1 and CDR2 from the germline V gene are KGHDR and SFDVKD. CDR3 length: 16 residues. V lost 2 bases to trimming and J lost 7 bases; unmatched junction nucleotides: 8.

The rearrangement joins TRBV5-1 to TRBJ1-5; 7 bases are a match to TRBD1. After removal of 0 bases from V and 4 bases from J, the junction contained 4 bases not matched to a gene. The V gene's germline CDR1 is SGHRS and CDR2 YFSETQ. The CDR3 spans 15 residues. The CDR3 sequence: CASSLGTGVNQPQHF. In DNA form, the CDR3 reads TGCGCCAGCAGCTTGGGGACAGGTGTGAATCAGCCCCAGCATTTT. The full variable domain, in which reference TRBV5-1 and TRBJ1-5 provide the parts outside the CDR3, is KAGVTQTPRYLIKTRGQQVTLSCSPISGHRSVSWYQQTPGQGLQFLFEYFSETQRNKGNFPGRFSGRQFSNSRSEMNVSTLELGDSALYLCASSLGTGVNQPQHFGDGTRLSIL.

This clonotype has a handful of counts. Here the CDR3 reads CASSGGSISGANVLTF. The CDR3, as DNA: TGTGCCAGCAGCGGAGGTTCTATCTCTGGGGCCAACGTCCTGACTTTC. This chain connects TRBV9 to TRBJ2-6; D is ambiguous. Germline V gene sequence: CDR1 SGDLS, CDR2 YYNGEE. This CDR3 spans 16 amino acids. V was pared by 3 bases and J by 0 bases, with 10 bases between.

This clonotype was observed at least ten times. This CDR3 reads CAISEYGPTGEQFF. Written as DNA, the CDR3 is TGTGCCATCAGTGAGTACGGACCGACGGGGGAGCAGTTCTTC. The V gene is TRBV10-3, the J gene TRBJ2-1, with D tentatively TRBD2 (5 bases). V gave up 1 base and J gave up 10 bases, with 14 bases separating them. The germline CDR1 and CDR2 sequences are ENHRY and SYGVKD. The CDR3 loop spans 14 amino acids.

This clonotype was counted at least ten times. The chain employs TRBV7-9 and TRBJ2-7; D unresolved. Germline V lookup: CDR1 SEHNR, CDR2 FQNEAQ (reference sequence). Trimming cost V 5 bases and J 0 bases, with 11 bases left between them. The CDR3 consists of 14 residues. DNA of the CDR3: TGTGCCAGCAGCCCCAGACCGAGCTCCTACGAGCAGTACTTC. It codes for CASSPRPSSYEQYF.

The J gene is TRBJ1-1, the V gene TRBV3-1; D gene unclear. The CDR3 length is 14 residues. Germline CDR1 and CDR2: LGHDT and YNNKEL (reference sequence). The V end lost 0 bases, the J end lost 4 bases, and 9 bases lay between the germline ends. The CDR3: CASSQDPMGTEAFF. The CDR3 DNA follows: TGTGCCAGCAGCCAAGACCCGATGGGCACTGAAGCTTTCTTT.

This clonotype was observed many times. The chain has TRBV11-2 and TRBJ2-5, with a possible D match to TRBD2 (6 bases). V lost 6 bases and J 5 bases, leaving 16 bases between the germline ends. The CDR3 is 14 residues long. The germline gives CDR1 SGHAT, CDR2 FQNNGV. This chain's CDR3 is CASRGPTGEETQYF. The CDR3 nucleotides are TGTGCCAGCAGAGGTCCTACGGGAGAGGAGACCCAGTACTTC.

This clonotype was detected ten times or more. J is TRBJ1-5 and V is TRBV5-6; no clear D. Per the germline V gene, CDR1 is SGHDT and CDR2 is YYEEEE. The ends were cut back, 0 bases at V and 4 bases at J, with 11 bases in the middle. CDR3 length: 15 residues. The DNA for the CDR3 is TGTGCCAGCAGCTTGGGGCAGGTAGGGAATCAGCCCCAGCATTTT. It encodes CASSLGQVGNQPQHF.

Ten or more counts support this clonotype. CDR3 in amino acids: CSAGRDEKLFF. The CDR3 DNA sequence: TGCAGTGCCGGGAGGGATGAAAAACTGTTTTTT. The chain employs TRBV20-1 and TRBJ1-4, with no clear D. The V gene lost 6 bases and the J gene lost 6 bases, with 8 bases spanning the gap. CDR3 length equals 11 residues. CDR1 is DFQATT and CDR2 is SNEGSKA in the germline V gene (reference sequence).

At least ten counts were recorded for this clonotype. The chain couples TRBV11-2 to TRBJ2-2; D is uncertain. The ends were cut back, 1 base at V and 1 base at J, with 7 bases in the middle. The germline CDR1 and CDR2 sequences are SGHAT and FQNNGV. The length of the CDR3 is 15 residues. The DNA for the CDR3 is TGTGCCAGCAGCTTAGTTTTTGGGAACACCGGGGAGCTGTTTTTT. Amino acids: CASSLVFGNTGELFF.

This clonotype was counted ten times or more. CDR3 amino acids: CASSLERGGNTEAFF. DNA for the CDR3: TGTGCCAGCAGCTTAGAGCGGGGGGGAAACACTGAAGCTTTCTTT. The genes are TRBV7-2 and TRBJ1-1; possibly TRBD1 for D (5 bases). Germline V gene lookup returns CDR1 SGHTA and CDR2 FQGNSA. CDR3 length equals 15 residues. Trimming took off 1 base at V and 2 bases at J, with 11 bases between the two ends.

This clonotype was detected ten times or more. The chain links TRBV6-2 or TRBV6-3 to TRBJ2-2; D is unclear. Germline V gene lookup returns CDR1 MNHEY and CDR2 SVGEGT. The CDR3 sequence is 14 residues long. V was cut by 2 bases and J by 6 bases, with 10 bases left in between. The CDR3 region is CASSYGPGPGELFF. In DNA, the CDR3 is TGTGCCAGCAGTTACGGGCCAGGACCCGGGGAGCTGTTTTTT.

This clonotype was counted only a few times. The V gene is TRBV18, the J gene TRBJ2-5; 9 bases fit TRBD1. Germline values: CDR1 KGHSH, CDR2 LQKENI. V shed 2 bases, J shed 4 bases, and the junction held 5 bases outside the gene matches. The CDR3 contains 15 residues. The CDR3 loop reads CASSPNRGHGETQYF. CDR3 DNA: TGTGCCAGCTCACCAAACAGGGGGCATGGAGAGACCCAGTACTTC.

This clonotype was detected only a few times. This sequence joins TRBV18 and TRBJ2-3; 12 bases are a match to TRBD1. V lost 4 bases and J lost 2; bases outside the gene matches: 13. CDR3 length: 19 residues. The germline gives CDR1 KGHSH, CDR2 LQKENI. The CDR3, as DNA: TGTGCCAGCTCACTCATCACGGGACAGGGGGCCCAGACCACAGATACGCAGTATTTT. It specifies CASSLITGQGAQTTDTQYF. Full variable domain (missing parts from reference TRBV18 and TRBJ2-3): NAGVMQNPRHLVRRRGQEARLRCSPMKGHSHVYWYRQLPEEGLKFMVYLQKENIIDESGMPKERFSAEFPKEGPSILRIQQVVRGDSAAYFCASSLITGQGAQTTDTQYFGPGTRLTVL.

As for this clonotype: Compared with germline, one end of the junction differs, possibly owing to a read error. The rearrangement uses TRBV3-1 and TRBJ1-1; D is possibly TRBD1 (6 bases). Germline V gives CDR1 LGHDT, CDR2 YNNKEL (reference sequence). The CDR3 extends over 14 amino acids. CDR3 bases: TGTGACAGCAGCCTCGGGACAAGCAACACTGAAGCTTTCTTT. It specifies CDSSLGTSNTEAFF.

The chain uses TRBV12-3 or TRBV12-4 and TRBJ2-7; 8 nucleotides match TRBD1. The CDR3 runs to 14 residues. Trimming removed 6 bases from V and 5 bases from J; junction bases left unmatched: 9. CDR3 sequence reads: CASRWTGYSDEQYF. CDR3 sequence (DNA): TGTGCCAGCAGATGGACAGGGTACTCGGACGAGCAGTACTTC.

This clonotype came up many times. The chain uses TRBV6-2 or TRBV6-3 and TRBJ1-1; D remains ambiguous. The CDR3 has 11 amino acids. Germline CDR1 and CDR2: MNHEY and SVGEGT. V was shortened by 1 base and J by 8 bases, with 5 bases between the two germline ends. CDR3 nucleotide sequence: TGTGCCAGCAGTTACTTGCGGGAAGCTTTCTTT. It yields the protein CASSYLREAFF.

This clonotype was recorded many times. The CDR3 is CATSDPRPGTGDGANVLTF. In DNA form, the CDR3 reads TGTGCCACCAGTGACCCTCGTCCCGGGACAGGGGACGGGGCCAACGTCCTGACTTTC. This sequence joins TRBV24-1 and TRBJ2-6, with TRBD1 matching over 10 bases. This CDR3 is 19 amino acids long. V was pared by 4 bases and J by 4 bases, with 12 bases of the junction left unmatched. Germline lookup yields CDR1 KGHDR and CDR2 SFDVKD.

This chain uses TRBV2 with TRBJ1-4; 12 bases map to TRBD1. The V segment lost 6 bases and the J segment 8 bases; nucleotides outside the gene matches: 4. This CDR3 has 14 amino acids. CDR1 SNHLY and CDR2 FYNNEI come from the germline V gene. CDR3 bases: TGTGCCAGCAGGGCCGGGACAGGGGGCGAAAAACTGTTTTTT. Translation: CASRAGTGGEKLFF.

There are many counts of this clonotype. The chain uses TRBV29-1 and TRBJ2-1, with D possibly called TRBD1 or TRBD2 (5 bases each). V was cut by 3 bases and J by 7 bases, with 13 bases left in between. CDR3 length: 13 amino acids. Germline V gives CDR1 SQVTM, CDR2 ANQGSEA. DNA of the CDR3: TGCAGCGTTGAGTTGGCAGGGAGTAATGAGCAGTTCTTC. Its protein product is CSVELAGSNEQFF.

A few counts support this clonotype. The V call is TRBV3-1, the J call TRBJ1-1; the D is unclear. Between the trimmed V and J ends, which lost 4 bases and 3 bases, there was a span of 6 bases. Germline V gives CDR1 LGHDT, CDR2 YNNKEL (reference sequence). The CDR3 sequence is 12 residues long. CDR3 amino acids: CASSRTDTEAFF. The CDR3 coding sequence is TGTGCCAGCAGCCGGACGGACACTGAAGCTTTCTTT.

The rearrangement joins TRBV10-3 to TRBJ1-2; no clear D. Trimming shortened V by 3 bases and J by 3 bases, and 8 bases separated the two germline ends. This CDR3 has 13 amino acids. Germline V gene data show CDR1 as ENHRY and CDR2 as SYGVKD. In DNA form, the CDR3 reads TGTGCCATCAGTGAACAGTCAGACTATGGCTACACCTTC. Its translation: CAISEQSDYGYTF.

Comments on this clonotype: Just one base apart from a much larger clone, this may be a read error. The CDR3 end shows no conserved phenylalanine or tryptophan, and so a read error is likely. DNA for the CDR3: TGTGCCAGCAGCTTAGAACAGCTGGGTTCTGAGCAGTTCTTA. Protein: CASSLEQLGSEQFL. The V and J genes are TRBV7-9 and TRBJ2-1; D ambiguous. V lost 1 base, J lost 9 bases, and 13 bases lay in between. CDR3 length equals 14 residues. In germline, CDR1 is SEHNR, CDR2 FQNEAQ (reference sequence).

This clonotype was counted many times. The V gene is TRBV24-1, the J gene TRBJ2-7, with a tentative D call TRBD2 (5 bases). Per the germline V gene, CDR1 is KGHDR and CDR2 is SFDVKD. The CDR3 consists of 17 residues. V was cut by 5 bases and J by 4 bases, with 23 bases left in between. The CDR3 DNA sequence: TGTGCCACCAGTGCTGTGAGGACTGACGGGGTTGGGTACGAGCAGTACTTC. Translating it yields CATSAVRTDGVGYEQYF.